These 32 T cell receptor beta chains came from one sample sequenced in a study of radiotherapy plus CTLA-4 blockade in lung cancer. Profiling relied on immunoSEQ multiplex PCR, and the TCRdb table lists in-frame clones only, not all of them. The table shows 110,000 or so clones, with nearly 80% occurring only once. The source was peripheral blood, collected from a patient treated with radiotherapy plus ipilimumab. The receptor source for this set is a human donor with non-small cell lung cancer who had a partial response to radiotherapy plus ipilimumab.

This clone was observed a single time. CDR3 sequence (DNA): TGCGCCAGCAGCCAGCAGGGACAGGTGGGCACAGATACGCAGTATTTT. Encoded protein: CASSQQGQVGTDTQYF. V and J are TRBV4-1 and TRBJ2-3; 8 nucleotides match TRBD1. Germline V gene sequence: CDR1 MGHRA, CDR2 YSYEKL. CDR3 length: 16 residues. V gave up 3 bases and J gave up 1 base; unmatched junction bases: 6.

The V and J genes are TRBV11-2 and TRBJ1-3; TRBD1 matches at 7 bases. The CDR3 is 15 residues long. Germline CDR1 reads SGHAT; CDR2 reads FQNNGV. The V and J ends lost 5 bases and 1 base, in that order; junction bases with no gene match: 5. CDR3 bases: TGTGCCAGCAGCAGACAGGGTGATTCTGGAAACACCATATATTTT. The encoded protein is CASSRQGDSGNTIYF.

A single count supports this clone. The CDR3 nucleotides read TGTGCTAGTGGTTTACAGGGGAGGGGACTAGCGGGAGGTAAGGCCGGGGAGCTGTTTTTT. This gives the protein CASGLQGRGLAGGKAGELFF. The V call is TRBV12-5, the J call TRBJ2-2, with 15 bases identical to TRBD2. This CDR3 has 20 residues. Germline CDR1 reads LGHNT; CDR2 reads FRNRAP. V gave up 3 bases and J gave up 6 bases; unmatched junction bases: 14.

In this sample, this clone turned up a few times. The J gene is TRBJ1-5, the V gene TRBV19; D possibly corresponds to TRBD1 (5 bases). V lost 3 bases and J 5 bases, leaving 11 bases between the germline ends. Germline CDR1 and CDR2: LNHDA and SQIVND (reference sequence). The CDR3 consists of 14 residues. CDR3 bases: TGTGCCAGTAGTATGATGGGAGGGGATCAGCCCCAGCATTTT. Its protein product is CASSMMGGDQPQHF.

This clone was counted a few times. The V and J genes are TRBV19 and TRBJ2-2; 7 nucleotides line up with TRBD1. The V and J ends lost 7 bases and 3 bases, in that order; junction bases with no gene match: 8. The germline gives CDR1 LNHDA, CDR2 SQIVND (reference sequence). CDR3 length: 15 amino acids. The CDR3 DNA reads as TGTGCCAGTATTCCCGGGACAGTTTACACCGGGGAGCTGTTTTTT. As protein: CASIPGTVYTGELFF.

This chain uses TRBV6-1 with TRBJ2-7; TRBD1 aligns across 8 bases. From germline, CDR1 is MNHNS and CDR2 SASEGT. This CDR3 is 15 amino acids long. Trimming at V came to 6 bases and at J to 2 bases, leaving 9 bases not matched to a gene. The chain's CDR3 is CASSKTGEVTYEQYF. CDR3 nucleotides: TGTGCCAGCAGCAAGACAGGGGAGGTTACCTACGAGCAGTACTTC.

The chain is built from TRBV9 and TRBJ1-2; 10 bases are a match to TRBD1. CDR3 length: 15 amino acids. V shed 3 bases, J shed 4 bases, and the junction held 6 bases outside the gene matches. Per germline, CDR1 SGDLS and CDR2 YYNGEE. CDR3 in amino acids: CASSGEGQGVYGYTF. The CDR3, as DNA: TGTGCCAGCAGCGGAGAAGGACAGGGGGTCTATGGCTACACCTTC.

About this clone itself: The same CDR3 is also encoded by other DNA sequences in this sample. This rearrangement joins TRBV4-1 to TRBJ1-5; no clear D gene. This CDR3 contains 11 residues. CDR1 is MGHRA and CDR2 is YSYEKL in the germline V gene. Deletions cut 6 bases from V and 8 bases from J, with 8 bases between. The chain's CDR3 is CASRAAKPQHF. CDR3 bases: TGCGCCAGCAGGGCCGCAAAGCCCCAGCATTTT.

The chain combines TRBV25-1 with TRBJ2-5; D might be TRBD1 (5 bases). The ends were cut back, 1 base at V and 1 base at J, with 13 bases in the middle. CDR1 and CDR2 (germline): MGHDK, SYGVNS. CDR3 length equals 16 residues. The CDR3 is CASSELATGIQETQYF. The CDR3 DNA follows: TGTGCCAGCAGTGAATTGGCAACAGGTATCCAAGAGACCCAGTACTTC.

This clone has just one count. The chain uses TRBV5-6 and TRBJ1-6; possible D gene TRBD1, 6 bases. Germline assignment: CDR1 SGHDT and CDR2 YYEEEE. Trimming took 2 bases from V and 6 from J, leaving 9 bases between them. The CDR3 has 14 amino acids. The CDR3 loop is CASSFSRGNSPLHF. DNA for the CDR3: TGTGCCAGCAGCTTCAGCAGGGGTAATTCACCCCTCCACTTT. The full variable domain, with the rest looked up from reference TRBV5-6 and TRBJ1-6, is DAGVTQSPTHLIKTRGQQVTLRCSPKSGHDTVSWYQQALGQGPQFIFQYYEEEERQRGNFPDRFSGHQFPNYSSELNVNALLLGDSALYLCASSFSRGNSPLHFGNGTRLTVT.

The chain links TRBV5-5 to TRBJ2-2; D perhaps matches TRBD2 (6 bases). V lost 0 bases to trimming and J lost 1 base, with 10 bases between them. Germline CDR1 is SGHKS and CDR2 is YYEKEE (reference sequence). This CDR3 is built from 16 residues. DNA of the CDR3: TGTGCCAGCAGCTTGGGATTGGGGGGGAACACCGGGGAGCTGTTTTTT. Amino acids: CASSLGLGGNTGELFF. Filled out from reference TRBV5-5 and TRBJ2-2, the complete variable domain reads DAGVTQSPTHLIKTRGQQVTLRCSPISGHKSVSWYQQVLGQGPQFIFQYYEKEERGRGNFPDRFSARQFPNYSSELNVNALLLGDSALYLCASSLGLGGNTGELFFGEGSRLTVL.

The chain recombines TRBV6-1 with TRBJ1-1; no clear D. The CDR3 spans 14 residues. Germline CDR1 is MNHNS and CDR2 is SASEGT. The V end lost 4 bases, the J end lost 0 bases, and 9 bases lay between the germline ends. Here the CDR3 reads CASSGGGLNTEAFF. Written as DNA, the CDR3 is TGTGCCAGCAGTGGAGGTGGCTTGAACACTGAAGCTTTCTTT.

The chain combines TRBV28 with TRBJ1-1; 8 bases match TRBD1. With V trimmed by 7 bases and J by 0 bases, 19 bases remained unmatched. CDR1 is MDHEN and CDR2 is SYDVKM in the germline V gene. This CDR3 region has 19 residues. The CDR3, as DNA: TGTGCCAGCACCCAGCCCCTCCCCGACAGGGGCGGAGTGAACACTGAAGCTTTCTTT. It yields the protein CASTQPLPDRGGVNTEAFF.

The genes are TRBV7-9 and TRBJ1-2; 8 bases agree with TRBD1. The CDR3 covers 15 residues. V was clipped by 5 bases and J by 3 bases; unmatched bases: 8. The germline V gene has CDR1 SEHNR and CDR2 FQNEAQ (reference sequence). Written as DNA, the CDR3 is TGTGCCAGCAGCCCAGAGACAGGGGAATACTATGGCTACACCTTC. Protein: CASSPETGEYYGYTF.

The rearrangement links TRBV7-2 to TRBJ2-7, with D possibly being TRBD2 (5 bases). The CDR3 covers 14 residues. Germline loops: CDR1 SGHTA, CDR2 FQGNSA. V shed 2 bases and J shed 2 bases, with 10 bases lying between them. DNA of the CDR3: TGTGCCAGCAGCTTATACGGGAAACCCTACGAGCAGTACGTC. Translating gives CASSLYGKPYEQYV.

As to this clone: The germline gene is not matched at one end of the junction; a read error may be the cause. The rearrangement links TRBV7-7 to TRBJ2-2, with TRBD2 matching over 12 bases. The CDR3 covers 16 residues. Germline CDR1 reads SSHAT; CDR2 reads FNYEAQ (reference sequence). CDR3 bases: TGTGCTAGCAGCTACTCCGGGACTAGCGGGACCGGGGAGCTGTTTTTT. Translated: CASSYSGTSGTGELFF.

This clone has just one count. The chain has TRBV27 and TRBJ1-1; D is unclear. The CDR3 has 13 residues. V lost 5 bases and J 4 bases, leaving 11 bases between the germline ends. Germline-derived CDR1 and CDR2 are MNHEY and SMNVEV (reference sequence). CDR3 residues: CASSKTRVTEAFF. As DNA, the CDR3 is TGTGCCAGCAGTAAAACGAGGGTCACTGAAGCTTTCTTT.

The V and J genes are TRBV18 and TRBJ1-2; 10 bases map to TRBD1. This CDR3 is built from 14 residues. V dropped 3 bases and J dropped 8; count of bases not matched to a gene: 6. CDR1 is KGHSH, CDR2 LQKENI, per germline. The CDR3 sequence: CASSPRGQGDGYTF. The CDR3 nucleotides are TGTGCCAGCTCACCCCGAGGACAGGGGGACGGCTACACCTTC.

The chain joins TRBV18 to TRBJ1-6, with TRBD1 matching 10 bases. Trimming cost V 4 bases and J 7 bases; bases outside gene matches: 7. Looked up from germline, CDR1 is KGHSH and CDR2 is LQKENI. This CDR3 comprises 16 residues. Here the CDR3 reads CASSQRQGAENSPLHF. CDR3 DNA sequence: TGTGCCAGCTCACAGAGACAGGGGGCAGAAAATTCACCCCTCCACTTT.

This chain joins TRBV29-1 and TRBJ2-3, with 10 bases aligning to TRBD2. Germline V lookup: CDR1 SQVTM, CDR2 ANQGSEA. After removal of 6 bases from V and 0 bases from J, the junction contained 6 bases not matched to a gene. This CDR3 has 15 residues. The CDR3: CSVSRTSGSTDTQYF. CDR3 DNA: TGCAGCGTCTCTAGGACTAGCGGTAGCACAGATACGCAGTATTTT.

The table lists this clone with a few counts. The chain uses TRBV19 and TRBJ1-5, with D uncertain. The ends were cut back, 6 bases at V and 3 bases at J, with 21 bases in the middle. This CDR3 region has 17 residues. Germline CDR1 is LNHDA and CDR2 is SQIVND (reference sequence). The CDR3 reads CASSTLGVGVYNQPQHF. CDR3 in DNA: TGTGCCAGTAGCACCTTGGGTGTAGGAGTCTACAATCAGCCCCAGCATTTT.

The V gene is TRBV28, the J gene TRBJ1-2; D is possibly TRBD1 (6 bases). The CDR3 loop spans 14 amino acids. Trimming took off 4 bases at V and 7 bases at J, with 16 bases between the two ends. From germline, CDR1 is MDHEN and CDR2 SYDVKM. The CDR3 reads CASSSQQGARGYTF. The CDR3 DNA follows: TGTGCCAGCAGTTCACAACAGGGAGCCCGTGGCTACACCTTC.

This clone was detected only a few times. For the CDR3, the DNA is TGTGCCACCCGCCCCCAGGGGGTCTTAGCCAAAAACATTCAGTACTTC. Amino acid sequence: CATRPQGVLAKNIQYF. The J gene is TRBJ2-4, the V gene TRBV15; 7 bases are a match to TRBD1. Germline CDR1 reads LNHNV; CDR2 reads YYDKDF (reference sequence). V shed 8 bases, J shed 0 bases, and the junction held 10 bases outside the gene matches. The length of the CDR3 is 16 residues.

This chain connects TRBV5-4 to TRBJ2-3; TRBD1 matches 9 bases. The CDR3 covers 15 residues. Germline loops: CDR1 SGHNT, CDR2 YYREEE (reference sequence). Trimming cost V 4 bases and J 4 bases; bases outside gene matches: 7. The CDR3 sequence is CASSETGGRSDTQYF. The CDR3 region has the DNA TGTGCCAGCAGCGAGACAGGGGGGAGGTCAGATACGCAGTATTTT.

V usage is TRBV9 and J usage is TRBJ2-2, with D unclear. The germline CDR1 and CDR2 sequences are SGDLS and YYNGEE. CDR3 length equals 16 residues. Trimming shortened V by 1 base and J by 5 bases, and 15 bases separated the two germline ends. The CDR3 DNA follows: TGTGCCAGCAGCGTACGTGACAAGGCCTCAACCGGGGAGCTGTTTTTT. As protein: CASSVRDKASTGELFF.

The genes are TRBV11-3 and TRBJ2-1, with D tentatively TRBD2 (7 bases). The germline gives CDR1 SGHNT, CDR2 YENEEA. The CDR3 covers 14 residues. V lost 5 bases to trimming and J lost 6 bases, with 14 bases between them. CDR3 in amino acids: CASSRAGQVNEQFF. CDR3 bases: TGTGCCAGCAGCCGAGCGGGACAAGTCAATGAGCAGTTCTTC.

This clone was recorded once. The rearrangement links TRBV9 to TRBJ2-5; 8 nucleotides align to TRBD2. Trimming at V came to 0 bases and at J to 2 bases, leaving 9 bases not matched to a gene. Germline V gene lookup returns CDR1 SGDLS and CDR2 YYNGEE. The CDR3 is 17 amino acids. CDR3 sequence: CASSVGLAGGWQETQYF. CDR3 bases: TGTGCCAGCAGCGTAGGGCTGGCGGGAGGATGGCAAGAGACCCAGTACTTC.

V and J are TRBV5-4 and TRBJ2-1, with 8 bases identical to TRBD1. This CDR3 spans 15 amino acids. The V and J ends lost 2 bases and 3 bases, in that order; junction bases with no gene match: 4. The germline gives CDR1 SGHNT, CDR2 YYREEE (reference sequence). The CDR3 reads CASSLGQGSYNEQFF. The CDR3 DNA reads as TGTGCCAGCAGCTTAGGACAGGGAAGCTACAATGAGCAGTTCTTC. The whole variable domain, remainder taken from reference TRBV5-4 and TRBJ2-1, is ETGVTQSPTHLIKTRGQQVTLRCSSQSGHNTVSWYQQALGQGPQFIFQYYREEENGRGNFPPRFSGLQFPNYSSELNVNALELDDSALYLCASSLGQGSYNEQFFGPGTRLTVL.

This clone was picked up one time. The chain carries TRBV10-3 and TRBJ1-2; D not certain. Germline loops: CDR1 ENHRY, CDR2 SYGVKD. This CDR3 has 13 amino acids. The V end lost 7 bases, the J end lost 2 bases, and 11 bases lay between the germline ends. In nucleotides, the CDR3 is TGTGCCATCACCGTGGCTAGGAACTATGGCTACACCTTC. It specifies CAITVARNYGYTF.

The chain is built from TRBV5-1 and TRBJ1-1; 9 bases agree with TRBD1. This CDR3 region has 14 residues. The junction had 4 bases not matched to a gene; V was cut back by 4 bases and J by 3 bases. The V gene's germline CDR1 is SGHRS and CDR2 YFSETQ. CDR3 sequence (DNA): TGCGCCAGCAGCCGCGACAGGGGGGACACTGAAGCTTTCTTT. Protein sequence: CASSRDRGDTEAFF.

The chain recombines TRBV6-1 with TRBJ2-7, with 12 bases fitting TRBD2. V trimming: 7 bases; J trimming: 7 bases; junction bases outside the gene matches: 5. Germline V lookup: CDR1 MNHNS, CDR2 SASEGT. This CDR3 spans 13 amino acids. The CDR3 nucleotides are TGTGCCAGCATTGGACTAGCGGGAAGTGAGCAGTACTTC. Translated, it gives CASIGLAGSEQYF.

The chain joins TRBV5-1 to TRBJ2-3, with D possibly TRBD1 on 6 matching bases. The CDR3 runs 14 residues. CDR1 and CDR2 from the germline V gene are SGHRS and YFSETQ. Trimming cost V 4 bases and J 0 bases, with 9 bases left between them. CDR3 residues: CASSRDTSTDTQYF. The CDR3 region has the DNA TGCGCCAGCAGCCGGGACACCAGCACAGATACGCAGTATTTT.